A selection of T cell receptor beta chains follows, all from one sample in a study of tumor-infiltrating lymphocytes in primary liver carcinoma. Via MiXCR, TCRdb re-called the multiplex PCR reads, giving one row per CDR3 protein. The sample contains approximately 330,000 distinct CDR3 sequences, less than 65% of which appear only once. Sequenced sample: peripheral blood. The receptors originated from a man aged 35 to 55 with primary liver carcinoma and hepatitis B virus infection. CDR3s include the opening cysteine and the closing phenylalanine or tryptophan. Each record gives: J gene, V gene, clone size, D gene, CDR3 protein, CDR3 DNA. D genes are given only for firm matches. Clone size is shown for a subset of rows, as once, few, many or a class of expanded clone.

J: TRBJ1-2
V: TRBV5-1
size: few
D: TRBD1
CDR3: CASSSSGQEYGYTF
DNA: TGCGCCAGCAGCTCGTCGGGACAGGAGTATGGCTACACCTTC

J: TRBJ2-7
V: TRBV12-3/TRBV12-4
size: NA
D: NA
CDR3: CASSLSRAYEQYF
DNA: TGTGCCAGCAGTTTGAGCAGGGCATACGAGCAGTACTTC

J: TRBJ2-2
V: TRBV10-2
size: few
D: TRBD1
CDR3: CASSLTGGDTGELFF
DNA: TGCGCCAGCAGCCTAACAGGGGGCGATACCGGGGAGCTGTTTTTT

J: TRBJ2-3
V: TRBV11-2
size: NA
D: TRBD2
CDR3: CASNPRGRRGDTDTQYF
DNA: TGTGCCAGCAACCCCCGTGGTAGACGGGGGGACACAGATACGCAGTATTTT

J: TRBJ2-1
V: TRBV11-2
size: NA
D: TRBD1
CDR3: CGSSGGQGPYNEQFF
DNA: TGTGGCAGCAGTGGAGGACAGGGCCCTTACAATGAGCAGTTCTTC

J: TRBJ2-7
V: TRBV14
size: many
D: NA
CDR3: CASSQEMRGQQYF
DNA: TGTGCCAGCAGCCAAGAAATGAGGGGTCAGCAGTACTTC

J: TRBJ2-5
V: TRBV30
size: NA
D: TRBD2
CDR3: CAWSVGAGGPGETQYF
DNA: TGTGCCTGGAGTGTCGGAGCGGGAGGGCCTGGAGAGACCCAGTACTTC

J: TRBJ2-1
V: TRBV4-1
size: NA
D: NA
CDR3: CASSLGPYNEQSF
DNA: TGCGCCAGCAGTCTCGGACCTTACAATGAGCAGTCCTTC

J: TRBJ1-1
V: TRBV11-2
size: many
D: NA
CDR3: CASSLVGKAEAFF
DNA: TGTGCCAGCAGCTTAGTAGGGAAGGCTGAAGCTTTCTTT

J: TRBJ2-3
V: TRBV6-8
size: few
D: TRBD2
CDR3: CASSFSGRIHRADTQYF
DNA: TGTGCCAGCAGTTTTAGCGGGAGGATACACAGGGCAGATACGCAGTATTTT

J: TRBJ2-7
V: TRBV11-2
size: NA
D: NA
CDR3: CASSPGRGSYGQYF
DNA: TGTGCCAGCAGCCCAGGCAGGGGCTCCTACGGGCAGTACTTC

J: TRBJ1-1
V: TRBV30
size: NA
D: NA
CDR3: CAWSVLSMNTEAFF
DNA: TGTGCCTGGAGTGTCCTCTCAATGAACACTGAAGCTTTCTTT

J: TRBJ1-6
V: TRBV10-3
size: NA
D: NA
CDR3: CAISPGQPYNSPLHF
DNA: TGTGCCATCAGTCCCGGACAGCCTTATAATTCACCCCTCCACTTT

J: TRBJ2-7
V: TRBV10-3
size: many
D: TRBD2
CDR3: CAIGIGEGQSYEQYF
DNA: TGTGCCATCGGGATCGGGGAGGGCCAGTCCTACGAGCAGTACTTC

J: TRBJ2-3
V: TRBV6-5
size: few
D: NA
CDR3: CASSYSGLATSTDTQYF
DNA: TGTGCCAGCAGTTACTCGGGGTTAGCGACTAGCACAGATACGCAGTATTTT

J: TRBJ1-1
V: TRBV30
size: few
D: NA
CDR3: CAWGDRRAGEAFF
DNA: TGTGCCTGGGGAGACAGGAGAGCTGGAGAAGCTTTCTTT

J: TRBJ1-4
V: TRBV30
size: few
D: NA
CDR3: CAWSDPDGIGEKLFF
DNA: TGTGCCTGGAGTGACCCGGACGGAATCGGGGAAAAACTGTTTTTT

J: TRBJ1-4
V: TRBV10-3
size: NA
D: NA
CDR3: CAISGSAGNREKLFF
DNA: TGTGCCATCAGTGGGTCTGCAGGGAACAGGGAAAAACTGTTTTTT

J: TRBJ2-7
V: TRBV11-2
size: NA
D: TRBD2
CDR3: CASNLSGRALYEQYF
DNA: TGTGCCAGCAACCTCAGCGGGAGGGCCTTATACGAACAGTACTTC

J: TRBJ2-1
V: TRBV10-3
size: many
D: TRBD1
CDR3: CAISGGQGAYNEQFF
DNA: TGTGCCATCAGTGGAGGACAGGGGGCCTACAATGAGCAGTTCTTC

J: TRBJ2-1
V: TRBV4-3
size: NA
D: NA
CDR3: CASSYMTATLNEQFF
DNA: TGCGCCAGCAGCTACATGACGGCGACACTCAATGAGCAGTTCTTC

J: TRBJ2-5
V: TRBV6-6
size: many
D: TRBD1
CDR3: CASSKQGIQETQYF
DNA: TGTGCCAGCAGTAAACAGGGGATTCAAGAGACCCAGTACTTC

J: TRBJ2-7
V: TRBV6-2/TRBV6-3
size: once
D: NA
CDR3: CASSYVGALYDQYF
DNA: TGTGCCAGCAGTTACGTCGGGGCTCTCTACGATCAGTACTTC

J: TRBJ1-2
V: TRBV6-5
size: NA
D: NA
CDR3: CASSRSGRRGNYGYTF
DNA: TGTGCCAGCAGCCGTAGTGGCAGGCGGGGTAACTATGGCTACACCTTT

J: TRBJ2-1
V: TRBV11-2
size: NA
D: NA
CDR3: CTSSLGSLCNEQFF
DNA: TGTACCAGCAGCTTGGGCTCCTTATGCAATGAGCAGTTCTTC

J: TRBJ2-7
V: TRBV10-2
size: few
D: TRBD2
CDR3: CASHPGTSGRAGSYEQYF
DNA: TGCGCCAGCCACCCCGGGACTAGCGGGAGGGCCGGGTCCTACGAGCAGTACTTC

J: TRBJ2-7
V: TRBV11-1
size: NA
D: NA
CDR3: CASSVNSGSYEQYF
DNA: TGTGCCAGCAGCGTAAACAGTGGGTCCTACGAGCAGTACTTC

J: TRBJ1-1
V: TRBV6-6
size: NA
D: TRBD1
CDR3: CASSYQGDGNAEAFF
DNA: TGTGCCAGCAGTTACCAGGGGGACGGGAACGCCGAAGCTTTCTTT

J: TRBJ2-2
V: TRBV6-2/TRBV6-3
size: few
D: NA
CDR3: CATKAGALNTGELFF
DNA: TGTGCCACGAAGGCAGGGGCCCTGAACACCGGGGAGCTGTTTTTT

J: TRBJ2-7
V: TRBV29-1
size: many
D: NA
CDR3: CSVGAGTKYEQYF
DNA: TGCAGCGTTGGTGCCGGGACAAAATACGAGCAGTACTTC

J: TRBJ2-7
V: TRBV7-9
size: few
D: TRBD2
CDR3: CASSEGLAYEQYF
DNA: TGTGCCAGCAGCGAGGGACTAGCCTACGAGCAGTACTTC

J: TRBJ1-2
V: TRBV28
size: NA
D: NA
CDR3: CASSPRGADGYTF
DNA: TGTGCCAGCAGTCCTCGAGGGGCAGATGGCTACACCTTC

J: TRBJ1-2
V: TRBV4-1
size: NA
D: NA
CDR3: CASSPSGSSNYGYTF
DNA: TGCGCCAGCAGCCCCTCCGGTAGTTCTAACTATGGCTACACCTTC

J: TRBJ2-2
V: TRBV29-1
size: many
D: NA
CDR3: CSVVQQVNTGELFF
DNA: TGCAGCGTTGTTCAACAGGTGAACACCGGGGAGCTGTTTTTT

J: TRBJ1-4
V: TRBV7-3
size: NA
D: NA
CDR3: CASSLPSDLRVDEKLFF
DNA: TGTGCCAGCAGCTTACCCTCCGACCTCAGGGTTGATGAAAAACTGTTTTTT

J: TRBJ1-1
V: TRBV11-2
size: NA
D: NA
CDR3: CASVGIGGPEAFF
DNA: TGTGCCAGCGTAGGTATCGGGGGACCTGAAGCTTTCTTT

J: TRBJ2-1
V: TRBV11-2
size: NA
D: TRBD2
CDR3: CASSFRLAGGTYNEQFF
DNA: TGTGCCAGCAGCTTTCGACTAGCGGGAGGTACCTACAATGAGCAGTTCTTC

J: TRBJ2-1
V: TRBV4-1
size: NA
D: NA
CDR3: CASSHPSDGSYNEQFF
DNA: TGCGCCAGCAGCCATCCATCGGACGGGAGCTACAATGAGCAGTTCTTC

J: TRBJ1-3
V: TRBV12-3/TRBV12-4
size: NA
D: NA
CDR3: CTSSPGMGNTIYF
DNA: TGTACCAGCAGTCCGGGAATGGGAAACACCATATATTTT

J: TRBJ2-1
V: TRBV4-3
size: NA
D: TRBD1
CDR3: CASSQEGTGDYNNQFF
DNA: TGCGCCAGCAGCCAAGAAGGGACAGGGGACTACAATAATCAGTTCTTC

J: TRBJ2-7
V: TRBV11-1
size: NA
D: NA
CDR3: CASSLALDCHYEQYF
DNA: TGTGCCAGCAGCTTAGCGCTGGACTGTCACTACGAGCAGTACTTC

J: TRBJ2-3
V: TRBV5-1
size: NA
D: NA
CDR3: CASSFNRADTQYF
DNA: TGCGCCAGCAGCTTTAACAGGGCAGATACGCAGTATTTT

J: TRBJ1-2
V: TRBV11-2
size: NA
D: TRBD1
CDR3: CASSLVTGQTLGHGYTF
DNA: TGTGCCAGCAGCTTAGTAACGGGACAGACCTTAGGGCATGGCTACACCTTC

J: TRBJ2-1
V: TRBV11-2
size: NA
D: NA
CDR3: CASTLDLIIYNEQFF
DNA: TGTGCCAGCACCCTAGATCTCATAATTTACAATGAGCAGTTCTTC

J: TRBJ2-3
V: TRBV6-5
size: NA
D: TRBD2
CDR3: CASTPSGGGTDTQYF
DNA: TGTGCCAGCACACCATCGGGAGGAGGCACAGATACGCAGTATTTT

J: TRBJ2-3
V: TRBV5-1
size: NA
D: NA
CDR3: CASNLAIGTDTQYF
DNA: TGCGCCAGCAACTTGGCCATAGGCACAGATACGCAGTATTTT

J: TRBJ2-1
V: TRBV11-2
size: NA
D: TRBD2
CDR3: CAIILTGTSFYNDQFF
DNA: TGTGCCATCATCTTAACCGGGACTAGCTTCTACAATGATCAGTTCTTC

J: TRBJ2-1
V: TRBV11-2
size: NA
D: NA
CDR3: CASSISPLGRSYNEQFF
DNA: TGTGCCAGCAGCATATCCCCACTAGGGCGCTCCTACAATGAGCAGTTCTTC

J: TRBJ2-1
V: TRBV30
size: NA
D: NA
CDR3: CAWSVRAVHEQFF
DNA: TGTGCCTGGAGTGTACGGGCAGTCCATGAGCAGTTCTTC

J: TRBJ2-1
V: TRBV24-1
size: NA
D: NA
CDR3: CATSDFRGLEQFF
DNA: TGTGCCACCAGTGATTTCAGGGGTCTTGAGCAGTTCTTC

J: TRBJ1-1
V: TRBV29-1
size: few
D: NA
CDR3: CSVLNSGIEAFF
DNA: TGCAGTGTTTTGAATAGTGGGATAGAAGCTTTCTTT

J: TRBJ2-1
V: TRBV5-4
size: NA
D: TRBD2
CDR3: CASSLELAGHSEQFF
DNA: TGTGCCAGCAGCTTGGAACTAGCGGGCCACAGTGAGCAGTTCTTC

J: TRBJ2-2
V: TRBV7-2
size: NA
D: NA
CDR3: CASSTRDLGTGELFF
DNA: TGTGCCAGCAGCACCCGGGACTTAGGAACCGGGGAGCTGTTTTTT

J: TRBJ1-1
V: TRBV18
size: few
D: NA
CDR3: CASSPGTTGWTEAFF
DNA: TGTGCCAGCTCACCCGGGACTACAGGTTGGACTGAAGCTTTCTTT